This TCR beta chain was identified during a study of a mutant IDH1 vaccine in newly diagnosed glioma. Study summary: First vaccine doses came 4-6 weeks after radiotherapy alone, or with temozolomide cycles. Patients under treatment included roughly 62% males and 37.5% females and had a mean age of approximately 43 years.

Study outcomes and limitations: Among top peripheral T cell clonotypes, changes seemed unrelated to pseudoprogression.

Generated by immunoSEQ multiplex PCR, the TCRdb table keeps only in-frame clones and is missing some. This table holds 25,000 to 40,000 clones, under 85% found once. The germline V gene has CDR1 SQVTM and CDR2 ANQGSEA. Trimming took off 4 bases at V and 1 base at J, with 11 bases between the two ends. The CDR3 sequence is 13 residues long. Noted time point: week 35, safety follow-up. Vaccination used 300 ug of mutant IDH1 20-mer peptide per dose, with topical imiquimod. Each tumor in the donors was a new WHO grade 3 or 4 astrocytoma, IDH1-mutant and ATRX-lost. As concerns this clone: The antigen is not known.

The sequence was collected from a woman aged 25 to 45 with glioma. Some clones in this sample may be carry-over from other donors' samples. This rearrangement joins TRBV29-1 to TRBJ2-7, with D hard to call. Sequences were derived from PBMCs, sampled from a glioma patient whose treatment included an IDH1 peptide vaccine. The DNA of the CDR3 is TGCAGCGTTGCGGTGACACCTTCCTACGAGCAGTACTTC. It specifies CSVAVTPSYEQYF.